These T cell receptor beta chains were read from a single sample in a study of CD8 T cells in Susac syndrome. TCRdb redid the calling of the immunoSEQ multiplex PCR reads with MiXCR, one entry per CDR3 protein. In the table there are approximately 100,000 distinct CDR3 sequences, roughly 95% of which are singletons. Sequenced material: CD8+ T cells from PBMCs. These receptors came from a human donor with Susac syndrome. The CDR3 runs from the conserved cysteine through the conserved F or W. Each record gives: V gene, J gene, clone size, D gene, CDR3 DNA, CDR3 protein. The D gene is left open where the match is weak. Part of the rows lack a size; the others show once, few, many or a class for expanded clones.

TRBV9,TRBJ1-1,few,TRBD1,TGTGCCAGCAGCGCAGGGGGCGGCACTGAAGCTTTCTTT,CASSAGGGTEAFF
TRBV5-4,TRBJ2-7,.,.,TGTGCCAGCAGCCCTACGGGAGCCCTCTACGAGCAGTACTTC,CASSPTGALYEQYF
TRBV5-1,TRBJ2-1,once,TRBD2,TGCGCCAGCAGCCTCGGACTAGCGGGGCTCCTCGATGAGCAGTTCTTC,CASSLGLAGLLDEQFF
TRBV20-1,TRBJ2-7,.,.,TGCAGTGCTAGAGATACTCGGGGTTCGTACGAGCAGTACTTC,CSARDTRGSYEQYF
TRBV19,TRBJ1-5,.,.,TGTGCCAGTAGTATACAGGGGTTTAGCAATCAGCCCCAGCATTTT,CASSIQGFSNQPQHF
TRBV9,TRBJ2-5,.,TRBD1,TGTGCCAGCAGCGTAGGGGACAGGGACGAGACCCAGTACTTC,CASSVGDRDETQYF
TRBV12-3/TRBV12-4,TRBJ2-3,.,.,TGTGCCAGCAGTTTTAGGGGAGGCACAGATACGCAGTATTTT,CASSFRGGTDTQYF
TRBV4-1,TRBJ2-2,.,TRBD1,TGCGCCAGCAGCACCCCTGGACAGGGGGCAAACACCGGGGAGCTGTTTTTT,CASSTPGQGANTGELFF
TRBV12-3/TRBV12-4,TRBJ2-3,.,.,TGTGCCAGCAGACTGGGGTTAGCGGCGAGCACAGATACGCAGTATTTT,CASRLGLAASTDTQYF
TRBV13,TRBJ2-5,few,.,TGTGCCAGCAGCTTAAAGGGGGGGGGCCAAGAGACCCAGTACTTC,CASSLKGGGQETQYF
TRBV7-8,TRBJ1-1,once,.,TGTGCCAGCAGCTTCAGGGACACTGAAGCTTTCTTT,CASSFRDTEAFF
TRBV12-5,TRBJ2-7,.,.,TGTGCTAGTGGTTTGGGGGACTCCGAGCAGTACTTC,CASGLGDSEQYF
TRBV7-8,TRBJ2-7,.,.,TGTGCCAGGGATTGTCACGAGCAGTACTTC,CARDCHEQYF
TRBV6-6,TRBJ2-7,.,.,TGTGCCAGCAGTTACGGAGACGAGCAGTACTTC,CASSYGDEQYF
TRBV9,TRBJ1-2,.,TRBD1,TGTGCCAGCTACACAGGGACAGCCGAAGGCTACACCTTC,CASYTGTAEGYTF
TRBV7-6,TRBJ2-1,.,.,TGTGCCAGCAGCACTAGGGTTGGGGATGGCGGGGGCAACAATGAGCAGTTCTTC,CASSTRVGDGGGNNEQFF